Each of the 27 T cell receptor beta chains below was sequenced from the same sample in a study of graft-versus-host responses after intestinal transplantation. Produced via immunoSEQ multiplex PCR; TCRdb's table is partial and in-frame only. The data contain fewer than 95,000 clones, 93% of them singletons. Antigen specificity for these receptors is unknown. The material was unstimulated CD8+ T cells sorted from spleen or lymph node cells, obtained before intestinal transplant. The receptors shown here come from a human donor who received an intestinal transplant.

The rearrangement links TRBV4-3 to TRBJ1-2; weak D call: TRBD1 (5 bases). The V gene lost 1 base and the J gene lost 8 bases, with 17 bases spanning the gap. The CDR3 totals 15 residues. Germline V gene lookup returns CDR1 LGHNA and CDR2 YSLEER. The CDR3 DNA is TGCGCCAGCAGCCAAGGTGTGGCAGGGTCATACGGCTACACCTTC. Residues: CASSQGVAGSYGYTF.

This clone was found a few times. V is TRBV5-5 and J is TRBJ2-7; D is possibly TRBD2 (7 bases). Trimming stripped 2 bases from V and 5 bases from J, with 11 bases between. The germline V gene encodes CDR1 SGHKS and CDR2 YYEKEE (reference sequence). This CDR3 spans 13 amino acids. CDR3 protein: CASSFWGGHEQYF. The CDR3 DNA sequence: TGTGCCAGCAGCTTCTGGGGGGGCCACGAGCAGTACTTC.

The J gene is TRBJ1-1, the V gene TRBV19, with 9 bases matching TRBD1. Looked up from germline, CDR1 is LNHDA and CDR2 is SQIVND (reference sequence). V was clipped by 5 bases and J by 3 bases; unmatched bases: 10. The CDR3 runs to 16 residues. The CDR3 sequence is CASSGTGGAGDTEAFF. The CDR3 DNA follows: TGTGCCAGTAGTGGCACAGGGGGCGCGGGAGACACTGAAGCTTTCTTT.

The chain links TRBV6-5 to TRBJ1-1; tentatively, D is TRBD1 (5 bases). Germline assignment: CDR1 MNHEY and CDR2 SVGAGI. The CDR3 has 14 amino acids. Trimming left V 2 bases short and J 8 bases short, with 15 bases between. The CDR3 sequence: CASSYKSADIEAFF. CDR3 DNA sequence: TGTGCCAGCAGTTACAAGTCCGCGGACATAGAAGCTTTCTTT.

V usage is TRBV14 and J usage is TRBJ2-7, with a weak D call TRBD2 (7 bases). This CDR3 spans 17 amino acids. Trimming removed 4 bases from V and 2 bases from J, with 21 bases in between. The germline V gene encodes CDR1 SGHDN and CDR2 FVKESK. In DNA, the CDR3 is TGTGCCAGCAGCCCACGTAACGTGGGGGGGCATACCTACGAGCAGTACTTC. Translation: CASSPRNVGGHTYEQYF.

This clone was detected only once. The chain uses TRBV5-6 and TRBJ2-3; TRBD2 is a possible D gene (5 bases). Germline-derived CDR1 and CDR2 are SGHDT and YYEEEE. V was clipped by 4 bases and J by 9 bases, with 9 bases between them. This CDR3 comprises 11 residues. The CDR3 DNA sequence: TGTGCCAGCAGCAGGGAGATGACGCAGTATTTT. This encodes CASSREMTQYF.

The rearrangement links TRBV4-3 to TRBJ1-6; no clear D. The CDR3 consists of 16 residues. The germline CDR1 and CDR2 sequences are LGHNA and YSLEER. V shed 1 base and J shed 6 bases, with 13 bases lying between them. The CDR3 reads CASSQAVEGSNSPLHF. DNA for the CDR3: TGCGCCAGCAGCCAAGCGGTAGAGGGAAGTAATTCACCCCTCCACTTT.

The V call is TRBV6-5, the J call TRBJ2-2, with D perhaps matching TRBD1 (5 bases). There are 12 residues in the CDR3. Germline V gives CDR1 MNHEY, CDR2 SVGAGI. Trimming left V 5 bases short and J 6 bases short, with 7 bases between. Here the CDR3 DNA reads TGTGCCAGCAGTACACAGGCCGGGGAGCTGTTTTTT. This gives the protein CASSTQAGELFF.

This rearrangement joins TRBV25-1 to TRBJ2-3; 9 bases agree with TRBD2. Trimming removed 4 bases from V and 3 bases from J; junction bases left unmatched: 14. Germline V gene lookup returns CDR1 MGHDK and CDR2 SYGVNS. CDR3 length equals 18 residues. The CDR3 loop is CASSVRPSGVIVTDTQYF. Written as DNA, the CDR3 is TGTGCCAGCAGTGTTCGTCCTAGCGGGGTTATCGTGACAGATACGCAGTATTTT.

This clone was seen a single time. The CDR3 DNA reads as TGCGCCAGCAGCCAAGACGGACTAGCGGGGGGAACGGGAGAGCAGTACTTC. It is translated as CASSQDGLAGGTGEQYF. V gene TRBV4-3 combines with J gene TRBJ2-7; 14 bases align to TRBD2. V lost 0 bases and J lost 7; bases outside the gene matches: 8. The CDR3 consists of 17 residues. From germline, CDR1 is LGHNA and CDR2 YSLEER.

V gene TRBV7-9 combines with J gene TRBJ2-6; D is unresolved. The germline gives CDR1 SEHNR, CDR2 FQNEAQ (reference sequence). V shed 5 bases and J shed 3 bases, with 8 bases lying between them. This CDR3 is built from 14 residues. CDR3 DNA sequence: TGTGCCAGCAGCCTCGCGGTTGGGGCCAACGTCCTGACTTTC. Its translation: CASSLAVGANVLTF.

This chain uses TRBV5-6 with TRBJ1-1, with a tentative D call TRBD1 (5 bases). The V end lost 4 bases, the J end lost 1 base, and 8 bases lay between the germline ends. The CDR3 totals 13 residues. Looked up from germline, CDR1 is SGHDT and CDR2 is YYEEEE. CDR3 protein: CASSLTGNTEAFF. The DNA for the CDR3 is TGTGCCAGCAGCCTCACAGGGAACACTGAAGCTTTCTTT.

The CDR3 region is CASSRGTGGYQETQYF. CDR3 bases: TGTGCCAGCAGTCGTGGGACAGGGGGGTACCAAGAGACCCAGTACTTC. The chain recombines TRBV27 with TRBJ2-5; 11 bases agree with TRBD1. Germline lookup yields CDR1 MNHEY and CDR2 SMNVEV (reference sequence). J lost 0 bases, V lost 5 bases, and 5 bases had no gene match. This CDR3 is built from 16 residues.

V gene TRBV6-5 combines with J gene TRBJ2-5, with D possibly TRBD1 on 6 matching bases. The CDR3 spans 14 residues. Germline assignment: CDR1 MNHEY and CDR2 SVGAGI. V lost 5 bases and J lost 4, with 14 bases in between. CDR3 residues: CASSENRVGETQYF. Here the CDR3 DNA reads TGTGCCAGCAGTGAGAACAGGGTCGGAGAGACCCAGTACTTC.

The chain couples TRBV19 to TRBJ2-7, with D perhaps matching TRBD2 (5 bases). The CDR3 spans 14 residues. Trimming left V 5 bases short and J 2 bases short, with 13 bases between. Germline assignment: CDR1 LNHDA and CDR2 SQIVND (reference sequence). DNA for the CDR3: TGTGCCAGTAGTTATGGAGGAAATCCCTACGAGCAGTACTTC. Protein sequence: CASSYGGNPYEQYF.

This clone was seen only once. For the CDR3, the DNA is TGCAGCGTGCGTGCACCAGGTTACGAGCAGTACTTC. Protein sequence: CSVRAPGYEQYF. The chain is built from TRBV29-1 and TRBJ2-7, with D unclear. The CDR3 runs 12 residues. CDR1 and CDR2 from the germline V gene are SQVTM and ANQGSEA. The ends were cut back, 6 bases at V and 4 bases at J, with 13 bases in the middle.

This chain joins TRBV29-1 and TRBJ2-7; the match to TRBD1 covers 8 bases. CDR1 is SQVTM, CDR2 ANQGSEA, per germline. The CDR3 has 15 amino acids. With V trimmed by 1 base and J by 2 bases, 7 bases remained unmatched. DNA of the CDR3: TGCAGCGTTGAAGCATACAGGGGGACCACCTACGAGCAGTACTTC. This codes for CSVEAYRGTTYEQYF.

The rearrangement links TRBV27 to TRBJ2-3, with TRBD2 identical over 7 bases. There are 15 residues in the CDR3. Germline loops: CDR1 MNHEY, CDR2 SMNVEV (reference sequence). V lost 6 bases to trimming and J lost 4 bases; unmatched junction nucleotides: 10. CDR3 amino acids: CASSRSAGRADTQYF. CDR3 in DNA: TGTGCCAGCAGCCGCTCTGCAGGGAGGGCAGATACGCAGTATTTT.

This clone was picked up a small number of times. The chain uses TRBV6-1 and TRBJ2-7; D possibly corresponds to TRBD2 (5 bases). With 1 base removed from V and 0 bases from J, the gap between germline ends came to 10 bases. In germline, CDR1 is MNHNS, CDR2 SASEGT. The CDR3 loop spans 15 amino acids. The CDR3 here is CASSEGRGASYEQYF. CDR3 nucleotide sequence: TGTGCCAGCAGTGAAGGCCGGGGTGCCTCCTACGAGCAGTACTTC.

The J gene is TRBJ1-2, the V gene TRBV6-5; D gene unclear. V was pared by 0 bases and J by 4 bases, with 9 bases between. The CDR3 sequence is 14 residues long. Germline loops: CDR1 MNHEY, CDR2 SVGAGI. In DNA, the CDR3 is TGTGCCAGCAGTTACTCGAACGGAGCCTATGGCTACACCTTC. Translating gives CASSYSNGAYGYTF.

The chain uses TRBV5-5 and TRBJ1-5; maybe TRBD1 (6 bases). The CDR3 totals 16 residues. The V gene's germline CDR1 is SGHKS and CDR2 YYEKEE (reference sequence). Between the trimmed V and J ends, which lost 1 base and 3 bases, there was a span of 14 bases. The CDR3 sequence is CASSLTPAGDNQPQHF. The CDR3 nucleotides read TGTGCCAGCAGCTTGACGCCGGCAGGGGACAATCAGCCCCAGCATTTT.

The chain employs TRBV4-3 and TRBJ1-1, with D perhaps TRBD1 (6 bases). Trimming took off 2 bases at V and 5 bases at J, with 15 bases between the two ends. CDR1 LGHNA and CDR2 YSLEER come from the germline V gene. The CDR3 is 15 residues long. CDR3 protein: CASSQSVTGQTEAFF. The CDR3 DNA is TGCGCCAGCAGCCAATCTGTAACAGGGCAGACTGAAGCTTTCTTT.

The genes are TRBV11-2 and TRBJ2-5; 9 positions match TRBD1. Near its end, the DNA agrees better with TRBJ2-7, so the J call may be wrong. CDR3 length: 17 residues. CDR1 is SGHAT and CDR2 is FQNNGV in the germline V gene. Here the CDR3 DNA reads TGTGCCAGCAGCTTAGTTGACGCCGGGACAGGGATTCTCGAGCAGTACTTC. It codes for CASSLVDAGTGILEQYF.

The chain's CDR3 is CASSWTGDEQFF. Written as DNA, the CDR3 is TGTGCCAGCAGCTGGACAGGAGATGAGCAGTTCTTC. V and J are TRBV7-6 and TRBJ2-1; TRBD1 matches 7 bases. V shed 4 bases, J shed 8 bases, and the junction held 2 bases outside the gene matches. Germline assignment: CDR1 SGHVS and CDR2 FNYEAQ. This CDR3 spans 12 amino acids. The full variable domain, with the rest looked up from reference TRBV7-6 and TRBJ2-1, is GAGVSQSPRYKVTKRGQDVALRCDPISGHVSLYWYRQALGQGPEFLTYFNYEAQQDKSGLPNDRFSAERPEGSISTLTIQRTEQRDSAMYRCASSWTGDEQFFGPGTRLTVL.

This clone was counted once. The chain uses TRBV2 and TRBJ2-2, with 9 bases lining up with TRBD2. The CDR3 runs 16 residues. V lost 4 bases, J lost 3 bases, and 6 bases stayed unmatched. In germline, CDR1 is SNHLY, CDR2 FYNNEI. The CDR3 region is CASSVSERGDTGELFF. The CDR3 DNA reads TGTGCCAGCAGTGTATCCGAGCGGGGGGACACCGGGGAGCTGTTTTTT.

On this clone itself: This CDR3 is also generated by other DNA sequences in the sample. This chain uses TRBV27 with TRBJ1-5, with TRBD1 matching 7 bases. In germline, CDR1 is MNHEY, CDR2 SMNVEV (reference sequence). The J segment lost 2 bases and the V segment lost 5 bases, leaving 0 bases of the junction unmatched. CDR3 length equals 13 residues. CDR3 residues: CASSGQGNQPQHF. The CDR3 bases are TGTGCCAGCAGTGGACAGGGCAATCAGCCCCAGCATTTT.

The chain has TRBV27 and TRBJ2-2; 7 bases are a match to TRBD1. CDR1 MNHEY and CDR2 SMNVEV come from the germline V gene (reference sequence). V gave up 1 base and J gave up 1 base; unmatched junction bases: 12. The CDR3 spans 19 residues. The CDR3 loop reads CASSLYQDKTGLNTGELFF. The CDR3 coding sequence is TGTGCCAGCAGTTTATACCAAGATAAGACAGGGCTGAACACCGGGGAGCTGTTTTTT.